What follows is one T cell receptor beta chain and its context. Beta-chain TCR CDR3 regions were amplified from RNA transcripts. The first-round RT-PCR employed HTBI primers together with the Qiagen OneStep RT-PCR kit. A multiplex PCR was then performed as the second round. TCRdb reprocessed the multiplex PCR reads with MiXCR, giving one entry per CDR3 protein. The data hold over a million distinct CDR3 sequences, with about two fifths observed a single time. This sample is drawn from a study of Graves' ophthalmopathy and Graves' hyperthyroidism. V lost 5 bases and J 5 bases, leaving 15 bases between the germline ends. CDR1 and CDR2 (germline): DFQATT, SNEGSKA (reference sequence). CDR3 length: 14 amino acids. Included hyperthyroidism patients were aged 18 to 65 and newly diagnosed (under 2 months' duration).

The receptor was isolated from an adult man with Graves' hyperthyroidism. This chain joins TRBV20-1 and TRBJ2-2; tentatively, D is TRBD1 (5 bases). Sequencing input: peripheral blood or thyroid tissue (not recorded which). CDR3 sequence (DNA): TGCAGTGCTCCCGAGACAGAGGAAACCGGGGAGCTGTTTTTT. Protein: CSAPETEETGELFF.